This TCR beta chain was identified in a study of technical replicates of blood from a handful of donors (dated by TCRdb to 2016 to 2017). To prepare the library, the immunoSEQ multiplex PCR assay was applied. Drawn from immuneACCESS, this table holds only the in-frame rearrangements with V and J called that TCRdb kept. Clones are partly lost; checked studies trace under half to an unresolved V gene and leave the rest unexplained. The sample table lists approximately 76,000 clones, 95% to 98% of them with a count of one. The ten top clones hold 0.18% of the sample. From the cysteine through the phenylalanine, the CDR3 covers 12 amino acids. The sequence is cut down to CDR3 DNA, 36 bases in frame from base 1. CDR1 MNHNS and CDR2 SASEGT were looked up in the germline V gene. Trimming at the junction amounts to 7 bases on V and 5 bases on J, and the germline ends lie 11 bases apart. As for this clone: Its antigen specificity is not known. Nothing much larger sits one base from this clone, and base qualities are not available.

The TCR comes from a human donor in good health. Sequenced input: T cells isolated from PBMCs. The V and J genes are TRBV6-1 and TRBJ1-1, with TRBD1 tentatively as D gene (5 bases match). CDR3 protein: CASILGGTEAFF. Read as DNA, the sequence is TGTGCCAGCATCTTGGGGGGGACTGAAGCTTTCTTT.